This TCR beta chain comes out of a study of blood T cells in healthy people across ages (dated by TCRdb to the mid-2010s). General notes on the study: In model experiments, roughly one uniquely barcoded TCR beta cDNA molecule per two T cells was captured by template switching. Age-related changes in TCR beta repertoire diversity were measured in the study by deep sequencing normalized with unique cDNA molecular identifiers. The donors were split into four age groups: young (average around 17 years), middle-aged (over 35), aged (approximately 59) and long-lived (approximately 80). Donors of different ages were randomly distributed across sequencing lanes to avoid experimental bias. For two donors (one aged 18 to 29 and one aged 80 or older), the study analyzed two additional independent replicas of 1 million unique cDNA reads from the same blood draw.

Receptor amplification or capture employed 5' RACE. Sequencing instrument: Illumina HiSeq 2500. A second PCR of roughly 6 to 11 cycles was performed with a sample-barcoded 5' primer and a J-beta primer mix. A unique molecular identifier was introduced onto each TCR beta cDNA molecule by a template-switch 5' adaptor carrying 12 random nucleotides. At least 2.5 million CDR3-containing paired-end reads were obtained from each sample. The Mint cDNA synthesis kit, primed by a TRBC-specific oligonucleotide, was used to synthesize first-strand cDNA from all RNA. After uracil-DNA glycosylase treatment, a first 18-cycle PCR used universal primers M1SS and BC2_uni_R on all cDNA. In the original analysis: Normalization of each sample was performed by random selection of 1 million high-quality reads, each carrying a distinct molecular identifier. Reads with shared molecular identifiers were discarded instead of being binned into consensus sequences. MiTCR, run with a Q25 quality threshold and the strictest error-elimination algorithm, handled CDR3 identification, clonotype clustering and error correction. Lower-bound total TCR beta diversity was estimated with a nonparametric unseen species model using Euler transformation. TCRdb ran its own pipeline on the public reads, namely fastp trimming at Q25 and MiXCR clone calling, and kept in-frame beta chains. Every CDR3 protein is listed once, alongside the most common genes and DNA of its rows. TCRdb, not the original authors, processed these V and J calls. The sample contains roughly 700,000 distinct CDR3 sequences, about 34% of them found a single time. Of the sample, 15% is held by the ten largest clones.

The roughly 42 donors, aged about 6 to 100 years, were systemically healthy Caucasian individuals from Russia. Ten milliliters of peripheral blood were drawn from each donor into EDTA-treated Vacutainer tubes. Ficoll-Paque density-gradient centrifugation was used to isolate PBMCs, with at least 6.5 million per sample. Total RNA, at least 6 micrograms per sample, was extracted from PBMCs with Trizol reagent. Naive CD45RAhigh/CD27high T cell percentages were measured by flow cytometry on a PBMC aliquot from every donor. General findings and caveats noted by the study authors: Compared with the aged group, the long-lived group had more naive CD4+ T cells, fewer expanded clones and increased TCR diversity, suggesting age selection. As age increased, observed TCR beta diversity per million T cells dropped in a roughly linear way, and a significant reduction was already evident by age approximately 40. A strong correlation was found between observed TCR beta diversity and the percentage of naive T cells measured by flow cytometry. Because donor CMV infection status was unknown, age-related changes in expanded clonotypes were potentially confounded. Conclusive comparison of naive and antigen-experienced compartments was prevented by the profiling of bulk unsorted PBMCs. Estimates of total diversity from one million sequenced T cells were regarded as lower bounds and underestimates.

Trimming at the junction amounts to 0 bases on V and 4 bases on J, and the germline ends lie 12 bases apart. The germline V gene (reference sequence) specifies DFQATT as CDR1 and SNEGSKA as CDR2. CDR3 length: 14 amino acids, cysteine to phenylalanine. Of all the DNA, just the CDR3 is kept, 42 bases in frame from base 1. This clonotype has ten or more counts. Its antigen remains undetermined. No clone much larger than this one lies a single base away; base qualities are absent. The chain couples TRBV20-1 to TRBJ1-1, with no D gene named confidently. The source is a woman at least 80 years old in good health. Donor details come from another sample of the same person, matched by shared clones. Sequencing used blood. This receptor has the CDR3 CSARDRVRSTEAFF. At the DNA level, the sequence is TGCAGTGCTAGAGATCGGGTCAGGAGCACTGAAGCTTTCTTT.